These T cell receptor beta chains were read from a single sample in a study of a mutant IDH1 vaccine in newly diagnosed glioma. Antigens for these TCRs are unknown. The table came from immunoSEQ multiplex PCR; TCRdb's copy has only in-frame clones and leaves some out. The sample carries tens of thousands of clones, about 86% recorded once. The specimen was PBMCs, collected from a glioma patient whose treatment included an IDH1 peptide vaccine. Every receptor here comes from a young man with glioma. CDR3s include the opening cysteine and the closing phenylalanine or tryptophan. D genes are given only for firm matches. A clone size is listed for some rows: how often the clone was seen (once, few, many), or a class if it is expanded.

V gene,clone size,D gene,J gene,CDR3 protein,CDR3 DNA
TRBV19,.,.,TRBJ2-7,CASSISGLSDEQYF,TGTGCCAGTAGTATTTCGGGACTGAGTGACGAGCAGTACTTC
TRBV10-1,.,TRBD2,TRBJ2-1,CASSESGTSGSFYNEQFF,TGCGCCAGCAGTGAGTCGGGGACTAGCGGGAGTTTCTACAATGAGCAGTTCTTC
TRBV2,.,TRBD1,TRBJ2-7,CASSVGQGTEQYF,TGTGCCAGCAGCGTAGGACAGGGGACCGAGCAGTACTTC
TRBV30,few,.,TRBJ1-5,CAWSGGKDQPQHF,TGTGCCTGGAGTGGGGGGAAGGACCAGCCCCAGCATTTT
TRBV7-9,.,.,TRBJ2-7,CASSSPRKDNEQYF,TGTGCCAGCAGCTCCCCGCGGAAAGATAACGAGCAGTACTTT
TRBV5-1,.,.,TRBJ1-2,CASSLDRAANYGYTF,TGCGCCAGCAGCTTGGATAGGGCCGCTAACTATGGCTACACCTTC
TRBV6-4,.,.,TRBJ2-2,CASSETTGTAAVSNTGELFF,TGTGCCAGCAGTGAGACAACTGGGACGGCTGCAGTATCGAACACCGGGGAGCTGTTTTTT
TRBV6-4,few,.,TRBJ2-1,CASSAGPNEQFF,TGTGCCAGCAGTGCCGGCCCCAATGAGCAGTTCTTC
TRBV6-1,.,TRBD1,TRBJ1-6,CASSAGQGVSPLHF,TGTGCCAGCAGCGCGGGACAGGGGGTTTCACCCCTCCACTTT
TRBV6-5,.,TRBD2,TRBJ2-1,CASSSLAGGQEFF,TGTGCCAGCAGTTCACTAGCGGGGGGGCAAGAGTTCTTC
TRBV5-1,.,.,TRBJ1-4,CASSAGMTNEKLFF,TGCGCCAGCAGCGCAGGGATGACTAATGAAAAACTGTTTTTT
TRBV19,.,.,TRBJ1-1,CASSMKRDTEAFF,TGTGCCAGTAGTATGAAGAGGGACACTGAAGCTTTCTTT
TRBV5-6,.,.,TRBJ2-1,CASSLWGPGAGRFGQFF,TGTGCCAGCAGCTTGTGGGGTCCTGGGGCAGGTAGATTTGGGCAGTTCTTC
TRBV4-1,few,TRBD2,TRBJ2-3,CASSQSERGGTDTQYF,TGCGCCAGCAGCCAATCGGAGCGGGGGGGCACAGATACGCAGTATTTT
TRBV29-1,.,.,TRBJ1-2,CSVDRSGGYTF,TGCAGCGTAGACCGATCGGGGGGCTACACCTTC
TRBV14,.,.,TRBJ2-3,CASSQVQQRTDTQYF,TGTGCCAGCAGCCAAGTGCAACAACGCACAGATACGCAGTATTTT
TRBV28,medium-sized,TRBD2,TRBJ2-7,CASSLGTSDHYEQYF,TGTGCCAGCAGTTTAGGGACTAGCGACCACTACGAGCAGTACTTC
TRBV5-6,few,TRBD1,TRBJ1-1,CASSFRQGVNTEAFF,TGTGCCAGCAGCTTTCGACAGGGCGTGAACACTGAAGCTTTCTTT
TRBV5-5,.,TRBD1,TRBJ1-6,CASSPAQGPQANSPLHF,TGTGCCAGCAGCCCAGCACAGGGGCCACAGGCTAATTCACCCCTCCACTTT
TRBV7-2,.,.,TRBJ2-7,CASSLVRRYEQYF,TGTGCCAGCAGCTTAGTTCGGAGATACGAGCAGTACTTC
TRBV7-3,.,.,TRBJ2-5,CASSLAEQETQYF,TGTGCCAGCAGCTTAGCAGAACAAGAGACCCAGTACTTC
TRBV4-3,once,.,TRBJ2-5,CASSQGTRQETQYF,TGCGCCAGCAGCCAAGGGACACGGCAAGAGACCCAGTACTTC
TRBV6-1,.,TRBD1,TRBJ2-5,CASSDPGQGKETQYF,TGTGCCAGCAGTGACCCGGGACAGGGAAAAGAGACCCAGTACTTC
TRBV2,.,.,TRBJ2-7,CASSLDTYSYEQYF,TGTGCCAGCAGCTTGGACACTTACTCCTACGAGCAGTACTTC
TRBV5-1,.,TRBD1,TRBJ2-7,CASRGGSDEQYF,TGCGCCAGCAGAGGGGGCAGCGACGAGCAGTACTTC
TRBV2,.,.,TRBJ2-5,CASSPGLETQYF,TGTGCCAGCAGTCCAGGGTTAGAGACCCAGTACTTC
TRBV9,medium-sized,.,TRBJ1-5,CASSVEARDQPQHF,TGTGCCAGCAGCGTAGAAGCGAGGGATCAGCCCCAGCATTTT
TRBV20-1,.,.,TRBJ2-7,CSAVSYEQYF,TGCAGTGCGGTGAGCTACGAGCAGTACTTC
TRBV5-1,once,TRBD1,TRBJ2-5,CASSLTGGYQETQYF,TGCGCCAGCAGCCTAACAGGGGGTTACCAAGAGACCCAGTACTTC
TRBV4-1,once,.,TRBJ1-1,CASSQVEGIFPEAFF,TGCGCCAGCAGCCAGGTGGAAGGGATCTTCCCTGAAGCTTTCTTT
TRBV9,.,.,TRBJ1-1,CASSVALRTLNTEAFF,TGTGCCAGCAGCGTAGCTTTAAGGACACTCAACACTGAAGCTTTCTTT
TRBV7-8,.,.,TRBJ1-6,CASSLDRLPLHF,TGTGCCAGCAGCTTAGACAGGTTACCCCTCCACTTT
TRBV6-5,.,TRBD2,TRBJ2-1,CASTTSDHEQFF,TGTGCCAGCACCACTAGCGACCATGAGCAGTTCTTC
TRBV7-9,.,.,TRBJ1-1,CASSLDRDNTEAFF,TGTGCCAGCAGCTTAGACAGGGATAACACTGAAGCTTTCTTT
TRBV5-1,.,.,TRBJ1-1,CASSLRDTRTEAFF,TGCGCCAGCAGCTTGAGGGACACCCGGACTGAAGCTTTCTTT
TRBV30,.,.,TRBJ2-2,CACGQYGELFF,TGTGCCTGTGGGCAGTACGGGGAGCTGTTTTTT
TRBV10-3,.,TRBD1,TRBJ2-2,CAITSTGAVTGELFF,TGTGCCATCACGTCGACAGGGGCGGTCACCGGGGAGCTGTTTTTT
TRBV7-8,.,.,TRBJ2-1,CASSLGGAGLYNEQFF,TGTGCCAGCAGCTTAGGGGGCGCAGGGTTGTACAATGAGCAGTTCTTC
TRBV15,medium-sized,.,TRBJ2-1,CATSSYPENEQFF,TGTGCCACCAGCAGCTACCCGGAGAATGAGCAGTTCTTC
TRBV29-1,.,.,TRBJ1-1,CSVEGEMNTEAFF,TGCAGCGTTGAAGGAGAGATGAACACTGAAGCTTTCTTT
TRBV4-3,.,.,TRBJ2-6,CASSQVRYGAPASGANVLTF,TGCGCCAGCAGCCAAGTCCGATACGGGGCCCCTGCCTCTGGGGCCAACGTCCTGACTTTC
TRBV19,few,.,TRBJ1-1,CASSISGEAFF,TGTGCCAGTAGTATAAGCGGTGAAGCTTTCTTT
TRBV9,.,TRBD1,TRBJ2-3,CASSVGTGTTDTQYF,TGTGCCAGCAGCGTGGGGACAGGGACCACAGATACGCAGTATTTT
TRBV29-1,once,TRBD2,TRBJ2-1,CSVESQIKRGAYNEQFF,TGCAGCGTTGAGTCACAAATCAAGCGGGGGGCCTACAATGAGCAGTTCTTC
TRBV25-1,.,.,TRBJ1-1,CASSDRGISAFF,TGTGCCAGCAGTGACAGGGGAATTTCGGCTTTCTTT
TRBV23-1,.,.,TRBJ2-7,CASSQSFSGHTYEQYF,TGCGCCAGCAGTCAATCTTTTTCGGGCCATACCTACGAGCAGTACTTC